The 2 T cell receptor beta chains reported below all come from one sample, sequenced in a study of T-cell reconstitution after alpha-beta-depleted transplantation in children. Unique molecular identifiers were incorporated into the prepared TCRbeta library. MiXCR, run by TCRdb on the PCR reads, gives a single entry per CDR3 protein. The sample includes about 980,000 distinct CDR3 sequences, about 29% of them seen just once. Source: PBMCs, mostly from graft donor cells, taken 360 days after TCRalphabeta/CD19-depleted stem cell transplant. All receptors come from a boy under three years old who had a stem cell transplant for SCID, so the T cells may come from the graft donor.

The chain combines TRBV13 with TRBJ2-5, with D possibly TRBD1 on 6 matching bases. V was shortened by 4 bases and J by 1 base, with 16 bases between the two germline ends. The germline gives CDR1 PRHDT, CDR2 FYEKMQ (reference sequence). CDR3 length equals 16 residues. The CDR3 DNA reads as TGTGCCAGCAGCTCGACAGGAAGCCTAGTCCAAGAGACCCAGTACTTC. It specifies CASSSTGSLVQETQYF. The full variable domain, rest sourced from reference TRBV13 and TRBJ2-5, is AAGVIQSPRHLIKEKRETATLKCYPIPRHDTVYWYQQGPGQDPQFLISFYEKMQSDKGSIPDRFSAQQFSDYHSELNMSSLELGDSALYFCASSSTGSLVQETQYFGPGTRLLVL.

In this sample, this clonotype turned up once. V gene TRBV4-1 combines with J gene TRBJ1-4; the D is unclear. Trimming left V 1 base short and J 6 bases short, with 6 bases between. Germline V gene lookup returns CDR1 MGHRA and CDR2 YSYEKL. The CDR3 is 13 amino acids. The CDR3 loop is CASSQADDEKLFF. CDR3 in DNA: TGCGCCAGCAGCCAAGCGGACGATGAAAAACTGTTTTTT.